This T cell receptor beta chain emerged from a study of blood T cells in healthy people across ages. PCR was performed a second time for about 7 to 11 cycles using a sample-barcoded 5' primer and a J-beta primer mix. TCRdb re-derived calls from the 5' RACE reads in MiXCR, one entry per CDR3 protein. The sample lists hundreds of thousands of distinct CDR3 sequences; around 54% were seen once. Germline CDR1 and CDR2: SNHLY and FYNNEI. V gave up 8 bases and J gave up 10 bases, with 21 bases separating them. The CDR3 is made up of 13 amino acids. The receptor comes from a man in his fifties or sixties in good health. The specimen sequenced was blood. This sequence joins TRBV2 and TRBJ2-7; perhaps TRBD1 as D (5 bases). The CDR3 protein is CASVYDPLGAQYF. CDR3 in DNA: TGTGCCAGCGTCTATGACCCCCTTGGGGCCCAGTACTTC. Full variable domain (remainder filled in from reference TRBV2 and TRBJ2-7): EPEVTQTPSHQVTQMGQEVILRCVPISNHLYFYWYRQILGQKVEFLVSFYNNEISEKSEIFDDQFSVERPDGSNFTLKIRSTKLEDSAMYFCASVYDPLGAQYFGPGTRLTVT.